This T cell receptor beta chain was sequenced during a study of T cells after yellow fever vaccination. Study summary: Libraries from low-cell-number fractions were prepared with the SMART-Seq v4 Ultra Low Input RNA kit. The study, taken as a whole, reports: A faster peak, day 5 versus 15, was reached by the weaker secondary response.

Per germline, CDR1 SGHRS and CDR2 YFSETQ. The CDR3 covers 14 residues. V shed 1 base, J shed 7 bases, and the junction held 5 bases outside the gene matches. This clonotype showed up just a few times. Its specificity is not known. TCRdb reprocessed the 5' RACE reads with MiXCR, giving one entry per CDR3 protein. In the table there are more than 300,000 distinct CDR3 sequences, 9.5% to 12% of which are singletons. The source was CD4+ T cells sorted from PBMCs, collected 45 days after the yellow fever booster vaccination. The sequence derives from a man aged 18-30 years who received the YFV17D yellow fever vaccine. The gene calls are TRBV5-1 and TRBJ2-1; 7 positions agree with TRBD1. The CDR3 sequence is CASSLWGTDNEQFF. In nucleotides, the CDR3 is TGCGCCAGCAGCTTGTGGGGGACAGATAATGAGCAGTTCTTC. Filled out from reference TRBV5-1 and TRBJ2-1, the complete variable domain reads KAGVTQTPRYLIKTRGQQVTLSCSPISGHRSVSWYQQTPGQGLQFLFEYFSETQRNKGNFPGRFSGRQFSNSRSEMNVSTLELGDSALYLCASSLWGTDNEQFFGPGTRLTVL.